The T cell receptor (beta chain) described here comes from a study of cytomegalovirus exposure and HLA in healthy donors. Notes on this clone: At the DNA level, this CDR3 is encoded by other sequences in the same sample as well.

The PCR employed 60 Vbeta primers together with 13 Jbeta primers. TCRdb's copy holds only in-frame clones and misses some; the assay was immunoSEQ multiplex PCR. The data hold roughly 170,000 clones, with more than 65% observed a single time. V dropped 1 base and J dropped 5 bases, with 5 bases sitting between them. Germline loops: CDR1 LNHNV, CDR2 YYDKDF (reference sequence). The CDR3 extends over 13 amino acids. The chain employs TRBV15 and TRBJ2-2, with D perhaps matching TRBD2 (5 bases). This receptor was taken from a girl aged 2-10 years in good health and CMV-seropositive. What was sequenced was PBMCs. The CDR3 is CATSRAGTGELFF. CDR3 coding DNA: TGTGCCACCAGCAGAGCGGGGACCGGGGAGCTGTTTTTT.